A single sample gave rise to the 24 T cell receptor beta chains below, sequenced in a study of tumor-infiltrating lymphocytes in primary liver carcinoma. Making TCR beta cDNA involved approximately 510 ng total RNA and a constant-region primer. It was through three nested multiplex PCR rounds of slightly modified ARM-PCR that TCR beta libraries arose. For around 11 cycles apiece, the opening two PCR rounds ran with TRBV1-TRBV30 forward primers and a C-beta reverse primer. MiXCR, applied by TCRdb to the multiplex PCR reads, yields one record per CDR3 protein. This sample yields under 45,000 distinct CDR3 sequences, of which less than 85% are seen a single time; approximately 15% belongs to the top ten. Starting material for RNA and DNA co-extraction consisted of about 20-33 mg of unsorted bulk tissue. The sequencing sample was made of liver tumor tissue from sampling region 4. The sample's subset: tumor region T4, right-lateral pole. All receptors derive from a man between 35 and 55 years old with primary liver carcinoma and hepatitis B virus infection.

Note on this clonotype: This CDR3 fails to terminate in the conserved phenylalanine or tryptophan, so it likely reflects a read error. The rearrangement joins TRBV5-1 to TRBJ2-7; D possibly corresponds to TRBD2 (6 bases). Germline-derived CDR1 and CDR2 are SGHRS and YFSETQ. This CDR3 region has 16 residues. The CDR3 bases are TGCGCCAACAGCTTGGGGGGACTGCGGACCTCCTACGAGCAGTACTCC. It codes for CANSLGGLRTSYEQYS.

This chain connects TRBV29-1 to TRBJ2-7; D unclear. This CDR3 contains 12 residues. Germline CDR1 reads SQVTM; CDR2 reads ANQGSEA. In DNA, the CDR3 is TGCAGTGCTTCCATATCAGCCTGCGAGCAGTACTTC. Translated, it gives CSASISACEQYF.

CDR3 sequence: CATSRERDQTWNEQFF. The DNA for the CDR3 is TGTGCCACCAGCAGAGAACGAGACCAAACCTGGAATGAGCAGTTCTTC. The gene calls are TRBV15 and TRBJ2-1; D uncertain. Germline loops: CDR1 LNHNV, CDR2 YYDKDF (reference sequence). The CDR3 is made up of 16 amino acids. V was trimmed by 0 bases and J by 7 bases, leaving 16 bases between them.

On this clonotype itself: Mismatch with germline at one junction end may stem from a read error. The CDR3 bases are TGTGCCAGCAGCATGGGGGGAGGCAGGGGCATTTCCCTCTCTGGGGCCAGCGTCCTGACCTTC. It encodes CASSMGGGRGISLSGASVLTF. The V gene is TRBV11-2, the J gene TRBJ2-6; D is possibly TRBD1 or TRBD2 (6 bases each). In germline, CDR1 is SGHAT, CDR2 FQNNGV. The CDR3 contains 21 residues.

This clonotype was counted only a few times. Given the absence of the conserved phenylalanine or tryptophan at the CDR3 end, a read error is likely. The DNA is left out, because the CDR3 cannot be placed on it with certainty; the CDR3 is given as TCRdb lists it. The chain uses TRBV7-9 and TRBJ2-1. The CDR3 sequence runs 14 residues, both termini included. CDR1 and CDR2 from the germline V gene are SEHNR and FQNEAQ (reference sequence). This chain's CDR3 is CASSSDTAHSEQLL.

In the case of this clonotype: Likely a read error: the CDR3 ends without its conserved phenylalanine or tryptophan. The limits of the CDR3 on the DNA are not certain, so only TCRdb's listed CDR3 is given. The chain employs TRBV11-3 and TRBJ2-3; the D call of TRBD2 is as the table states it, not checked on the DNA. The germline V gene encodes CDR1 SGHNT and CDR2 YENEEA. The CDR3 comprises 16 residues, both ends counted. The CDR3: CASSGSPAGGVDTRYY.

Concerning this clonotype itself: One end of the junction does not line up with germline, which may come from a read error. The gene calls are TRBV30 and TRBJ2-7, with D possibly matching TRBD2 (5 bases). Per germline, CDR1 GTSNPN and CDR2 SVGIG (reference sequence). This CDR3 has 13 amino acids. In DNA form, the CDR3 reads TGTGCTTGGAGTAAGGAGGACTCCTACGAGCAGTACTTC. Amino acid sequence: CAWSKEDSYEQYF.

For this clonotype: A junction boundary mismatches the germline segment, possibly from a read error. The chain links TRBV9 to TRBJ2-2; D unclear. CDR1 and CDR2 (germline): SGDLS, YYNGEE. The CDR3 runs to 14 residues. CDR3 nucleotide sequence: TGTGACAGCAGCGCTACGACCAACACCGGGGAGCTGTTTTTT. Amino acid sequence: CDSSATTNTGELFF. The variable domain in full, with the rest retrieved from reference TRBV9 and TRBJ2-2, is DSGVTQTPKHLITATGQRVTLRCSPRSGDLSVYWYQQSLDQGLQFLIQYYNGEERAKGNILERFSAQQFPDLHSELNLSSLELGDSALYFCDSSATTNTGELFFGEGSRLTVL.

A remark on this clonotype: Because the CDR3 is missing its conserved closing phenylalanine or tryptophan, this is likely a read error. The limits of the CDR3 on the DNA are not certain, so only TCRdb's listed CDR3 is given. The V and J genes are TRBV11-3 and TRBJ1-5. Germline V gene sequence: CDR1 SGHNT, CDR2 YENEEA. The CDR3 length equals 14 residues, ends included. This CDR3 reads CASSGSYSNQPQHL.

A word on this clonotype: An end of the junction differs from the germline gene, which may be a read error. The chain has TRBV5-5 and TRBJ2-7, with a possible D match to TRBD2 (5 bases). Germline V CDR1 and CDR2: SGHKS, YYEKEE (reference sequence). This CDR3 is built from 16 residues. This chain's CDR3 is CASSLVIGKGVWEQYF. The DNA for the CDR3 is TGCGCCAGCAGCTTGGTTATAGGAAAGGGAGTATGGGAGCAGTACTTC.

In the case of this clonotype: The junction shows a germline mismatch at one end, possibly a read error. This chain joins TRBV11-1 and TRBJ2-3; D might be TRBD1 or TRBD2, each matching 5 bases. This CDR3 has 19 residues. Germline loops: CDR1 SGHAT, CDR2 FQDESV (reference sequence). CDR3 residues: CASNSGGSSIGARTDTQYF. The CDR3 coding sequence is TGTGCCAGCAACTCTGGGGGAAGCTCTATTGGAGCCCGCACAGATACGCAGTACTTT.

V and J are TRBV7-9 and TRBJ2-7; TRBD2 aligns across 7 bases. The CDR3 length is 12 residues. From germline, CDR1 is SEHNR and CDR2 FQNEAQ (reference sequence). This chain's CDR3 is CISSWAGDEQYF. In DNA, the CDR3 is TGTATCAGCAGTTGGGCGGGGGACGAGCAGTACTTC.

For this clonotype: At one end the junction does not follow the germline gene, possibly because of a read error. This chain connects TRBV11-2 to TRBJ1-1, with D tentatively TRBD1 (6 bases). The CDR3 length is 13 residues. Germline values: CDR1 SGHAT, CDR2 FQNNGV. DNA for the CDR3: TGTGTCAGCAGCTTACATACAGGGTATAATGCTTTCTTT. Translated: CVSSLHTGYNAFF.

This clonotype occurred once. The junction departs from germline at one end; a sequencing error may be responsible. The V call is TRBV11-2, the J call TRBJ2-7, with D possibly TRBD2 on 5 matching bases. Looked up from germline, CDR1 is SGHAT and CDR2 is FQNNGV. The CDR3 is 13 amino acids. The CDR3 nucleotides are TGTGCCAGCAGCGAAAGCGGATGGAACGAGCGGTACTTC. It specifies CASSESGWNERYF.

Notes on this clonotype: The junction departs from the called germline gene at one end, perhaps through a read error. The genes are TRBV4-2 and TRBJ2-5; tentatively, D is TRBD1 (5 bases). Germline loops: CDR1 LGHNA, CDR2 YNFKEQ. The CDR3 spans 16 residues. In DNA, the CDR3 is TGTGCCAGCAGCCAAGACGGTACAAGGGGCCAAGTGACCCAGTACTTC. Translating it yields CASSQDGTRGQVTQYF.

The genes are TRBV11-2 and TRBJ2-1, with D unresolved. V was shortened by 3 bases and J by 7 bases, with 16 bases between the two germline ends. In germline, CDR1 is SGHAT, CDR2 FQNNGV. CDR3 length: 15 residues. The CDR3, as DNA: TGTGCCAGCAGCTTTAGTGGGCCACCCGATAATGAGCAGTTCTTC. This codes for CASSFSGPPDNEQFF.

A word on this clonotype: The junction shows a germline mismatch at one end, possibly a read error. This chain joins TRBV28 and TRBJ2-1; TRBD2 aligns across 11 bases. The CDR3 loop spans 20 amino acids. Germline CDR1 and CDR2: MDHEN and SYDVKM. The CDR3 DNA sequence: TGTGCCATCAGTTTACCGCAAGGGGCGACTAGCGGGATGGCGTACAACGAGCAGTTCTTC. This gives the protein CAISLPQGATSGMAYNEQFF.

Concerning this clonotype: Germline is not matched at one junction end, which may reflect a read error. The V and J genes are TRBV28 and TRBJ2-2, with a tentative D call TRBD2 (5 bases). The CDR3 runs to 15 residues. CDR1 is MDHEN and CDR2 is SYDVKM in the germline V gene. CDR3 in DNA: TGTACCAGCAGTTTGCCCATCGGGAACACCGGGGAGTTGTTTTTT. Its translation: CTSSLPIGNTGELFF. Supplemented by reference TRBV28 and TRBJ2-2, the full variable domain reads DVKVTQSSRYLVKRTGEKVFLECVQDMDHENMFWYRQDPGLGLRLIYFSYDVKMKEKGDIPEGYSVSREKKERFSLILESASTNQTSMYLCTSSLPIGNTGELFFGEGSRLTVL.

About this clonotype itself: One end of the junction fails to match germline, which may point to a read error. The chain couples TRBV24-1 to TRBJ2-3, with D tentatively TRBD1 or TRBD2 (5 bases each). The CDR3 is made up of 16 amino acids. From germline, CDR1 is KGHDR and CDR2 SFDVKD. CDR3 amino acids: CATSGTGTTSTDTQYF. In DNA, the CDR3 is TGTGCCACTAGTGGGACGGGAACGACTAGCACAGATACGCAGTATTTT.

There are a few counts of this clonotype. The junction differs from germline at one of its ends, possibly a read error. The chain uses TRBV29-1 and TRBJ2-5, with a tentative D call TRBD2 (6 bases). This CDR3 has 13 residues. CDR1 and CDR2 from the germline V gene are SQVTM and ANQGSEA. CDR3 nucleotides: TGCAACTCATCAGTGGAGGGCCAAGGGACCCAGTACTTC. Translation gives CNSSVEGQGTQYF.

This clonotype was recorded once. One junction end does not reproduce the germline sequence, and a read error may be involved. The V and J genes are TRBV5-1 and TRBJ2-5, with 13 bases identical to TRBD2. CDR1 is SGHRS, CDR2 YFSETQ, per germline. The CDR3 has 17 residues. CDR3 nucleotides: TGCACCAGCAGCTCCTACGGACTAGCGGGAGAGCAAGAGACCCATTACTTC. Amino acids: CTSSSYGLAGEQETHYF.

This clonotype appeared many times. The rearrangement links TRBV28 to TRBJ2-7; D possibly corresponds to TRBD2 (5 bases). Trimming took off 5 bases at V and 0 bases at J, with 11 bases between the two ends. This CDR3 is 14 amino acids long. Looked up from germline, CDR1 is MDHEN and CDR2 is SYDVKM. DNA for the CDR3: TGTGCCAGCAGTGAGGGCCTTGTCTCCTACGAGCAGTACTTC. The encoded protein is CASSEGLVSYEQYF.

A single count supports this clonotype. V is TRBV21-1 and J is TRBJ2-7; TRBD2 is the table's D call, not checked against the DNA. TRBV21-1 is marked as a pseudogene. This CDR3 is 17 amino acids long. The CDR3 DNA reads TGTGGCAACAGCAAAGAAAGTGGTGGGGGAGGGGCAGACGAGCAGTACTTC. Amino acids: CGNSKESGGGGADEQYF.

In regard to this clonotype: One end of the junction is discordant with germline, which a read error may explain. The chain recombines TRBV6-1 with TRBJ2-1; D perhaps matches TRBD2 (6 bases). The CDR3 loop spans 13 amino acids. CDR1 and CDR2 from the germline V gene are MNHNS and SASEGT. In DNA, the CDR3 is TGTGCCAGCAGCGAAGAGACGGGGGATGAGCAGTTCTTC. It specifies CASSEETGDEQFF.